Below, 14 T cell receptor beta chains from the same sample are listed, as sequenced in a study of T cells in Graves' hyperthyroidism and ophthalmopathy. Amplified regions were TCR beta CDR3 sequences from RNA transcripts. Using the HTBI primer set, a first-round RT-PCR was run on the TCR CDR3. Each CDR3 protein is one row after TCRdb ran MiXCR on the multiplex PCR reads. This table holds about 640,000 distinct CDR3 sequences, around 20% found once. The sample was blood. These receptors came from a man between 25 and 39 years old with Graves' ophthalmopathy.

This chain links TRBV20-1 with TRBJ2-2; 11 positions match TRBD2. The CDR3 consists of 16 residues. With 1 base clipped from V and 5 bases from J, the junction kept 6 bases outside the gene matches. Per the germline V gene, CDR1 is DFQATT and CDR2 is SNEGSKA (reference sequence). For the CDR3, the DNA is TGCAGTGCTAGAGGGCCTAGCGGGAGGCGAACCGGGGAGCTGTTTTTT. Translating it yields CSARGPSGRRTGELFF.

A single count supports this clonotype. This may be a read error: a much more frequent sequence differs by one nucleotide. The rearrangement uses TRBV3-1 and TRBJ2-1; 11 positions match TRBD2. The CDR3 has 15 amino acids. Germline CDR1 reads LGHDT; CDR2 reads YNNKEL (reference sequence). The CDR3 here is CASSQTSGSDNEQLF. The CDR3 nucleotides are TGTGCCAGCAGCCAAACTAGCGGGAGCGACAATGAGCAGCTCTTC.

This clonotype has at least ten counts. The gene calls are TRBV11-2 and TRBJ1-4, with D perhaps matching TRBD1 (6 bases). CDR1 and CDR2 (germline): SGHAT, FQNNGV. Between the trimmed V and J ends, which lost 1 base and 8 bases, there was a span of 8 bases. The CDR3 runs 13 residues. CDR3 coding DNA: TGTGCCAGCAGCTTAGTCAGGGGCGAAAAACTGTTTTTT. Amino acids: CASSLVRGEKLFF.

The chain couples TRBV4-1 to TRBJ2-1, with TRBD2 matching over 12 bases. Trimming cost V 3 bases and J 10 bases; bases outside gene matches: 7. Germline V lookup: CDR1 MGHRA, CDR2 YSYEKL. The CDR3 contains 15 residues. The CDR3 DNA reads as TGCGCCAGCAGCCATAGACTAGCGGGAGTAGAAGAGCAGTTCTTC. It specifies CASSHRLAGVEEQFF.

The gene calls are TRBV6-1 and TRBJ1-2; unclear D gene. CDR3 size: 15 residues. Germline values: CDR1 MNHNS, CDR2 SASEGT. Trimming shortened V by 0 bases and J by 4 bases, and 12 bases separated the two germline ends. This CDR3 is CASSEALDEFYGYTF. The CDR3 DNA reads as TGTGCCAGCAGTGAAGCGCTTGACGAATTCTATGGCTACACCTTC.

This clonotype has a handful of counts. The V and J genes are TRBV18 and TRBJ2-7; a weak D match, TRBD1 (6 bases). The CDR3 runs to 13 residues. V lost 8 bases to trimming and J lost 1 base, with 12 bases between them. The germline V gene has CDR1 KGHSH and CDR2 LQKENI. The CDR3 nucleotides read TGTGCCAGCGGGGACATCGGTTCCTACGAGCAGTACTTC. Translating it yields CASGDIGSYEQYF.

Many counts were recorded for this clonotype. The genes are TRBV5-5 and TRBJ2-7; 8 bases are shared with TRBD1. CDR3 length equals 14 residues. The J segment lost 6 bases and the V segment lost 4 bases, leaving 9 bases of the junction unmatched. CDR1 is SGHKS and CDR2 is YYEKEE in the germline V gene (reference sequence). The CDR3 DNA is TGTGCCAGCAGCCCTCGGACAGGGAAGGGCGAGCAGTACTTC. Its translation: CASSPRTGKGEQYF. The complete variable domain, with remaining parts taken from reference TRBV5-5 and TRBJ2-7, reads DAGVTQSPTHLIKTRGQQVTLRCSPISGHKSVSWYQQVLGQGPQFIFQYYEKEERGRGNFPDRFSARQFPNYSSELNVNALLLGDSALYLCASSPRTGKGEQYFGPGTRLTVT.

This clonotype was found many times. The genes are TRBV7-9 and TRBJ2-3, with TRBD1 matching over 8 bases. V trimming: 4 bases; J trimming: 3 bases; junction bases outside the gene matches: 9. The CDR3 sequence is 16 residues long. Germline CDR1 reads SEHNR; CDR2 reads FQNEAQ (reference sequence). CDR3 protein: CASSYGQGGRTDTQYF. The DNA of the CDR3 is TGTGCCAGCAGCTACGGACAGGGAGGTAGGACAGATACGCAGTATTTT. The whole variable domain, filled in from reference TRBV7-9 and TRBJ2-3, reads DTGVSQNPRHKITKRGQNVTFRCDPISEHNRLYWYRQTLGQGPEFLTYFQNEAQLEKSRLLSDRFSAERPKGSFSTLEIQRTEQGDSAMYLCASSYGQGGRTDTQYFGPGTRLTVL.

J is TRBJ2-1 and V is TRBV9, with TRBD2 identical over 12 bases. Germline values: CDR1 SGDLS, CDR2 YYNGEE. The ends lost 9 bases at V and 3 bases at J; junction bases unmatched: 4. This CDR3 spans 14 amino acids. CDR3 loop: CATRLAGVYNEQFF. Written as DNA, the CDR3 is TGTGCCACCAGACTAGCGGGAGTCTACAATGAGCAGTTCTTC.

This clonotype was counted a few times. This rearrangement joins TRBV6-1 to TRBJ1-1; D unresolved. Trimming removed 5 bases from V and 0 bases from J, with 13 bases in between. Looked up from germline, CDR1 is MNHNS and CDR2 is SASEGT. The CDR3 is made up of 15 amino acids. CDR3 amino acids: CASSPLLGMNTEAFF. The DNA of the CDR3 is TGTGCCAGCAGTCCACTCCTGGGGATGAACACTGAAGCTTTCTTT.

This clonotype was counted between two and nine times. The CDR3, as DNA: TGTGCCAGCAGCTCCCTGGTAGCGTACAATGAGCAGTTCTTC. It translates to CASSSLVAYNEQFF. This sequence joins TRBV7-2 and TRBJ2-1, with a weak D call TRBD2 (5 bases). Germline V gene data show CDR1 as SGHTA and CDR2 as FQGNSA. V was cut by 4 bases and J by 4 bases, with 11 bases left in between. This CDR3 region has 14 residues.

This clonotype was observed at least ten times. The chain links TRBV20-1 to TRBJ1-1, with a tentative D call TRBD1 (6 bases). The length of the CDR3 is 14 residues. V lost 0 bases and J 4 bases, leaving 12 bases between the germline ends. Germline CDR1 and CDR2: DFQATT and SNEGSKA (reference sequence). The CDR3 here is CSARDLGASTEAFF. The CDR3 bases are TGCAGTGCTAGAGATCTGGGGGCGAGCACTGAAGCTTTCTTT.

This clonotype was observed a few times. The J gene is TRBJ2-1, the V gene TRBV6-5; D is unresolved. This CDR3 spans 15 amino acids. The V end was cut by 0 bases, the J end by 4 bases, with 10 bases between. Germline V gene sequence: CDR1 MNHEY, CDR2 SVGAGI. The CDR3 loop is CASSYSIGLYNEQFF. As DNA, the CDR3 is TGTGCCAGCAGTTACTCAATCGGCTTATACAATGAGCAGTTCTTC.

This clonotype has more than one count but fewer than ten. The CDR3 loop is CASSLGVSWGTPLGEQYF. The CDR3 nucleotides are TGTGCCAGCAGCTTGGGGGTCAGTTGGGGCACCCCCCTGGGGGAGCAGTACTTC. The chain has TRBV7-6 and TRBJ2-7, with D perhaps matching TRBD1 or TRBD2 (5 bases each). CDR3 length equals 18 residues. Per the germline V gene, CDR1 is SGHVS and CDR2 is FNYEAQ. V dropped 3 bases and J dropped 7 bases, with 28 bases sitting between them.